The entry that follows covers one TCR beta chain sequence. This sample stems from a study of OX40 agonist ivuxolimab in advanced cancers. Generated by immunoSEQ multiplex PCR, the TCRdb table keeps only in-frame clones and is missing some. The profile shows 53,000 or so clones, approximately 86% of them singletons. The CDR3 contains 15 residues. Germline V gene lookup returns CDR1 SGHAT and CDR2 FQNNGV. V was clipped by 5 bases and J by 5 bases, with 15 bases between them. J is TRBJ1-4 and V is TRBV11-2, with D possibly TRBD1 on 5 matching bases. This specimen was CD4+ or CD8+ T cells sorted from blood, taken in a trial of the OX40 agonist ivuxolimab. The TCR was taken from an adult with an advanced solid tumor such as melanoma, head and neck, liver or kidney cancer. DNA of the CDR3: TGTGCCAGCAGCCCCCGGGGCGGTAGAAATGAAAAACTGTTTTTT. Its protein product is CASSPRGGRNEKLFF.